Shown below are 25 T cell receptor beta chains from a single sample sequenced in a study of T cells in Graves' hyperthyroidism and ophthalmopathy. Amplification of TCR beta CDR3 regions was performed using RNA transcripts as template. During a first-round RT-PCR of the TCR CDR3, the HTBI primer set was used. One entry per CDR3 protein results from TCRdb running MiXCR on the multiplex PCR reads. The sample shows around 580,000 distinct CDR3 sequences, 16% of them seen only once. Sequencing was done on a sample of blood. Every receptor here comes from a woman under 30 with Graves' hyperthyroidism.

This clonotype was counted only a few times. This chain links TRBV13 with TRBJ1-1, with D uncertain. Germline V gene data show CDR1 as PRHDT and CDR2 as FYEKMQ (reference sequence). This CDR3 contains 16 residues. V was shortened by 5 bases and J by 0 bases, with 16 bases between the two germline ends. The CDR3 region has the DNA TGTGCCAGCAGCCGAAATCCAGGATTATTGAACACTGAAGCTTTCTTT. Amino acid sequence: CASSRNPGLLNTEAFF.

The table lists this clonotype with a few counts. The rearrangement joins TRBV20-1 to TRBJ1-6; TRBD1 matches 9 bases. CDR1 is DFQATT, CDR2 SNEGSKA, per germline (reference sequence). The CDR3 covers 17 residues. Trimming cost V 0 bases and J 9 bases; bases outside gene matches: 12. The CDR3 region is CSARDFRTGAGASPLHF. CDR3 bases: TGCAGTGCTAGAGACTTTAGGACAGGGGCCGGGGCTTCACCCCTCCACTTT.

This clonotype was counted many times. The chain links TRBV6-1 to TRBJ2-7; tentative D call: TRBD2 (5 bases). CDR3 length: 13 amino acids. The germline CDR1 and CDR2 sequences are MNHNS and SASEGT. The V end lost 3 bases, the J end lost 6 bases, and 12 bases lay between the germline ends. The CDR3 DNA follows: TGTGCCAGCAGTGACTTTGAGAGGGCCGAGCAGTACTTC. Translating it yields CASSDFERAEQYF.

This clonotype appeared many times. The V gene is TRBV7-2, the J gene TRBJ2-7, with no clear D. V was clipped by 1 base and J by 3 bases, with 7 bases between them. Per germline, CDR1 SGHTA and CDR2 FQGNSA. CDR3 size: 13 residues. The CDR3 here is CASSLEDGYEQYF. As DNA, the CDR3 is TGTGCCAGCAGCTTAGAAGACGGCTACGAGCAGTACTTC.

This clonotype was detected a few times. The chain carries TRBV11-2 and TRBJ2-1; maybe TRBD1 (6 bases). The V and J ends lost 0 bases and 9 bases respectively, with 21 bases between them. The CDR3 totals 17 residues. Germline loops: CDR1 SGHAT, CDR2 FQNNGV. The CDR3 bases are TGTGCCAGCAGCTTAGAGGGTCAGGGGTTCGGTAGTGGTGAGCAGTTCTTC. The encoded protein is CASSLEGQGFGSGEQFF.

This clonotype was seen many times. This chain connects TRBV3-1 to TRBJ1-2, with a weak D call TRBD1 (5 bases). The CDR3 covers 14 residues. Trimming left V 1 base short and J 4 bases short, with 10 bases between. CDR1 is LGHDT, CDR2 YNNKEL, per germline (reference sequence). The CDR3 DNA sequence: TGTGCCAGCAGCCAAGTGCAGGGTTCCTATGGCTACACCTTC. Translation gives CASSQVQGSYGYTF.

This clonotype has ten or more counts. V is TRBV29-1 and J is TRBJ2-2; 9 nucleotides line up with TRBD1. Germline CDR1 SQVTM, CDR2 ANQGSEA. The CDR3 length is 14 residues. V lost 7 bases, J lost 1 base, and 4 bases stayed unmatched. The CDR3 sequence is CSAEDRGNTGELFF. The CDR3 region has the DNA TGCAGCGCCGAGGACAGGGGGAACACCGGGGAGCTGTTTTTT.

This clonotype was counted between two and nine times. The V call is TRBV9, the J call TRBJ2-7; TRBD2 might be the D (8 bases). Germline CDR1 reads SGDLS; CDR2 reads YYNGEE. This CDR3 has 16 amino acids. V was pared by 2 bases and J by 7 bases, with 22 bases between. DNA of the CDR3: TGTGCCAGCAGCGTTTCCCCCGGGAGGGGGCTACGGGAGCAGTACTTC. Translated, it gives CASSVSPGRGLREQYF.

This clonotype was seen only a few times. The chain combines TRBV12-5 with TRBJ2-5; 9 positions match TRBD2. Germline V lookup: CDR1 LGHNT, CDR2 FRNRAP. Trimming removed 2 bases from V and 6 bases from J; junction bases left unmatched: 7. This CDR3 spans 15 amino acids. CDR3 region: CASGLYLAGIQTQYF. The CDR3 bases are TGTGCTAGTGGTTTGTACCTAGCGGGGATCCAGACCCAGTACTTC.

This clonotype occurred a few times. The V gene is TRBV10-3, the J gene TRBJ2-7; possibly TRBD1 or TRBD2 for D (6 bases each). V was clipped by 4 bases and J by 5 bases, with 18 bases between them. The germline V gene encodes CDR1 ENHRY and CDR2 SYGVKD. The CDR3 has 15 amino acids. The DNA for the CDR3 is TGTGCCATCAGTGGGAGGGCAGGGGATGGCCACGAGCAGTACTTC. Translating it yields CAISGRAGDGHEQYF.

The chain is built from TRBV11-3 and TRBJ2-4, with 10 bases that match TRBD2. CDR1 and CDR2 (germline): SGHNT, YENEEA. Trimming took 5 bases from V and 4 from J; bases not matched to a gene: 8. CDR3 length: 16 residues. For the CDR3, the DNA is TGTGCCAGCAGCCCTAGGCCGGGACTAGCGAAAAACATTCAGTACTTC. The encoded protein is CASSPRPGLAKNIQYF.

Ten or more counts support this clonotype. The V call is TRBV28, the J call TRBJ2-1; the D is unclear. The V gene lost 3 bases and the J gene lost 7 bases, with 13 bases spanning the gap. This CDR3 contains 14 residues. Looked up from germline, CDR1 is MDHEN and CDR2 is SYDVKM. The CDR3 sequence: CASSFGPQLNEQFF. CDR3 coding DNA: TGTGCCAGCAGTTTTGGCCCCCAATTGAATGAGCAGTTCTTC.

This clonotype was recorded at least ten times. This chain joins TRBV7-4 and TRBJ2-1; 12 bases align to TRBD2. CDR1 is SGHVT, CDR2 SQSDAQ, per germline. CDR3 length: 17 amino acids. With 3 bases clipped from V and 5 bases from J, the junction kept 8 bases outside the gene matches. CDR3 nucleotide sequence: TGTGCCAGCAGCTTCCTAGCGGGGGGGCCGTGCGACAATGAGCAGTTCTTC. Translated, it gives CASSFLAGGPCDNEQFF.

The table lists this clonotype with many counts. V usage is TRBV20-1 and J usage is TRBJ2-7; 14 bases match TRBD2. Germline CDR1 and CDR2: DFQATT and SNEGSKA (reference sequence). This CDR3 has 16 amino acids. V dropped 6 bases and J dropped 4; count of bases not matched to a gene: 11. The CDR3 nucleotides are TGCAGTGCCACCGGGACTAGCGGGAGATCGCGATACGAGCAGTACTTC. Protein: CSATGTSGRSRYEQYF.

This clonotype was seen at least ten times. The chain is built from TRBV5-1 and TRBJ1-1; no firm D call. Germline CDR1 reads SGHRS; CDR2 reads YFSETQ. There are 14 residues in the CDR3. V lost 0 bases, J lost 4 bases, and 10 bases lay in between. CDR3 in amino acids: CASSLAMLGTEAFF. The CDR3 DNA follows: TGCGCCAGCAGCTTGGCCATGTTGGGCACTGAAGCTTTCTTT.

This chain connects TRBV18 to TRBJ2-1; the D is unclear. With 1 base removed from V and 9 bases from J, the gap between germline ends came to 10 bases. From germline, CDR1 is KGHSH and CDR2 LQKENI. CDR3 length: 13 amino acids. Here the CDR3 reads CASSPQKLFEQFF. DNA of the CDR3: TGTGCCAGCTCACCACAGAAACTTTTTGAGCAGTTCTTC. Together with reference TRBV18 and TRBJ2-1, the CDR3 gives the full variable domain: NAGVMQNPRHLVRRRGQEARLRCSPMKGHSHVYWYRQLPEEGLKFMVYLQKENIIDESGMPKERFSAEFPKEGPSILRIQQVVRGDSAAYFCASSPQKLFEQFFGPGTRLTVL.

This clonotype occurred many times. The rearrangement joins TRBV18 to TRBJ1-1, with a tentative D call TRBD1 (5 bases). With 4 bases removed from V and 7 bases from J, the gap between germline ends came to 19 bases. The CDR3 totals 15 residues. Germline-derived CDR1 and CDR2 are KGHSH and LQKENI. The CDR3 is CASSRGLPGPSEAFF. CDR3 nucleotides: TGTGCCAGCTCACGGGGACTTCCGGGACCCAGTGAAGCTTTCTTT. Looking up the rest from reference TRBV18 and TRBJ1-1 gives the full variable domain: NAGVMQNPRHLVRRRGQEARLRCSPMKGHSHVYWYRQLPEEGLKFMVYLQKENIIDESGMPKERFSAEFPKEGPSILRIQQVVRGDSAAYFCASSRGLPGPSEAFFGQGTRLTVV.

This clonotype was counted many times. V usage is TRBV12-3 or TRBV12-4 and J usage is TRBJ2-2; D ambiguous. V was clipped by 2 bases and J by 4 bases, with 14 bases between them. CDR3 length: 16 amino acids. The CDR3 nucleotides are TGTGCCAGCAGTTTAAGGGTAGCCTTGGGCACCGGGGAGCTGTTTTTT. The encoded protein is CASSLRVALGTGELFF.

This clonotype was recorded many times. The J gene is TRBJ1-1, the V gene TRBV11-3; D is undetermined. The CDR3 has 13 residues. Per germline, CDR1 SGHNT and CDR2 YENEEA. With 2 bases removed from V and 3 bases from J, the gap between germline ends came to 7 bases. Here the CDR3 reads CASSLRQDTEAFF. The CDR3 DNA reads TGTGCCAGCAGCTTAAGGCAGGACACTGAAGCTTTCTTT.

This chain connects TRBV29-1 to TRBJ2-1; no definite D call. Germline CDR1 reads SQVTM; CDR2 reads ANQGSEA. V dropped 3 bases and J dropped 4 bases, with 13 bases sitting between them. This CDR3 spans 14 amino acids. This chain's CDR3 is CSVDSAARYNEQFF. In DNA form, the CDR3 reads TGCAGCGTTGATTCGGCGGCAAGATACAATGAGCAGTTCTTC.

The J gene is TRBJ2-2, the V gene TRBV19; D not resolved. From germline, CDR1 is LNHDA and CDR2 SQIVND (reference sequence). V lost 3 bases and J 0 bases, leaving 11 bases between the germline ends. The CDR3 is 16 residues long. DNA of the CDR3: TGTGCCAGTAGTATTCACCCGTTCGCGAACACCGGGGAGCTGTTTTTT. As protein: CASSIHPFANTGELFF.

A note on this clonotype: One end of the junction does not line up with germline, which may come from a read error. The V gene is TRBV2, the J gene TRBJ2-7; D is perhaps TRBD1 (5 bases). CDR3 length equals 15 residues. Germline assignment: CDR1 SNHLY and CDR2 FYNNEI. In nucleotides, the CDR3 is TGCGCCAGCAGCCATCCACAGGCGACCTCCTACGAGCAGTACTTC. It codes for CASSHPQATSYEQYF.

In this sample, this clonotype turned up many times. The J gene is TRBJ2-1, the V gene TRBV24-1, with a possible D match to TRBD1 (6 bases). Germline V gene data show CDR1 as KGHDR and CDR2 as SFDVKD. Between the trimmed V and J ends, which lost 0 bases and 0 bases, there was a span of 8 bases. The CDR3 is made up of 16 amino acids. The CDR3 region is CATSDLQGGSYNEQFF. CDR3 DNA: TGTGCCACCAGTGATTTGCAAGGGGGCTCCTACAATGAGCAGTTCTTC.

There are a few counts of this clonotype. This chain uses TRBV6-2 or TRBV6-3 with TRBJ2-1, with a weak D call TRBD2 (6 bases). The germline gives CDR1 MNHEY, CDR2 SVGEGT. The CDR3 runs to 14 residues. The V end was cut by 7 bases, the J end by 0 bases, with 10 bases between. The CDR3, as DNA: TGTGCCAGCACTGGGACTTCCTCCTACAATGAGCAGTTCTTC. This encodes CASTGTSSYNEQFF.

The chain uses TRBV2 and TRBJ2-7, with TRBD2 as a possible D gene (9 bases). CDR1 SNHLY and CDR2 FYNNEI come from the germline V gene. V lost 4 bases and J 6 bases, leaving 19 bases between the germline ends. The CDR3 sequence is 15 residues long. CDR3 nucleotides: TGTGCCAGCAGTGCAGGGGGCGGGGGGGCAGTCGAGCAGTACTTC. Its translation is CASSAGGGGAVEQYF.